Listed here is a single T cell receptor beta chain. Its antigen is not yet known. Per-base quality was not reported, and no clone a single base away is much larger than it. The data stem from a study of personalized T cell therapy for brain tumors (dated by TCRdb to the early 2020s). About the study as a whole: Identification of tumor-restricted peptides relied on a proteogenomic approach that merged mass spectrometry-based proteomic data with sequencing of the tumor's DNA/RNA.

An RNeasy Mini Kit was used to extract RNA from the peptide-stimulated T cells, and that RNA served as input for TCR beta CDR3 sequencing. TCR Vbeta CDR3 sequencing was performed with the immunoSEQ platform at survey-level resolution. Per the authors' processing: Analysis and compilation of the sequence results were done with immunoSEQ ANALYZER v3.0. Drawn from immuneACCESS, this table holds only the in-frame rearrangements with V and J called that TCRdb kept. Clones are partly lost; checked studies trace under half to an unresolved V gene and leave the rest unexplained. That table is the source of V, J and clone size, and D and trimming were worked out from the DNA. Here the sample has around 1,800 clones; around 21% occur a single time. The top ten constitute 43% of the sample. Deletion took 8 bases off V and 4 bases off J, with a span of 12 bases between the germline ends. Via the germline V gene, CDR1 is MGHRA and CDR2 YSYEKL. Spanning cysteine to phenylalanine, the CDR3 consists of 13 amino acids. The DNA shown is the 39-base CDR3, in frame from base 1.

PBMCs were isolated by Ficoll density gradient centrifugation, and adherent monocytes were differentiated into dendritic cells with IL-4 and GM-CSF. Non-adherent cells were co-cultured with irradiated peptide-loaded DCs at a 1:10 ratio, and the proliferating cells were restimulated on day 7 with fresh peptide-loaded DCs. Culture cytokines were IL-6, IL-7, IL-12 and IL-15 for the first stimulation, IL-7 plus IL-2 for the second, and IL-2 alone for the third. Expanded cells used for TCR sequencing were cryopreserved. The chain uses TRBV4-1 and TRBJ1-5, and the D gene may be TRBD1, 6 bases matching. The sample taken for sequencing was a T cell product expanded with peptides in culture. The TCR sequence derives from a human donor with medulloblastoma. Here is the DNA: TGCGCCAGCGCGGACAGAGCAAATCAGCCCCAGCATTTT. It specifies CASADRANQPQHF.